The sample holds many counts of the clone carrying this TCR beta chain. Its specificity is unknown. The data are from a study of identical twins. Broader study findings: Memory repertoires lacked the insertion deficit that abundant cord blood beta clonotypes showed.

TCRdb independently ran MiXCR on the 5' RACE reads; one entry per CDR3 protein. The sample gives about 570,000 distinct CDR3 sequences, 9% to 10% of which show up once; around 3.1% is in the top ten. Per the germline V gene, CDR1 is KGHDR and CDR2 is SFDVKD. V shed 6 bases and J shed 4 bases, with 12 bases lying between them. CDR3 length: 13 residues. These data were also filed under a second study, of yellow fever vaccine responses in identical twins.

Sequenced sample: PBMCs. The sequence came from a woman younger than 35 in good health. V usage is TRBV24-1 and J usage is TRBJ2-7; unclear D gene. This CDR3 reads CATSPGRPYEQYF. In nucleotides, the CDR3 is TGTGCCACCAGTCCAGGCAGGCCTTACGAGCAGTACTTC.